Listed below are T cell receptor beta chains from one sample, sequenced in a study of CD8 T cells in ankylosing spondylitis. From the 5' RACE reads, TCRdb called clonotypes with MiXCR, one entry per CDR3 protein. The table includes 180,000 or so distinct CDR3 sequences, roughly 12% detected once. Material for sequencing was blood, either unsorted or a sorted T cell fraction (not recorded which). These TCRs come from a male donor with ankylosing spondylitis or in good health (not recorded which). The CDR3 runs from the conserved cysteine through the conserved F or W.

v_call cdr3_aa
TRBV7-8 CASSLGGTAYGYTF
TRBV4-3 CASSQVASNTEAFF
TRBV21-1 CASTRTSGGGDTQYF
TRBV5-1 CASSSGLAHLENTGELFF
TRBV14 CASSQLTDNYGYTF
TRBV28 CASKDRGNTEAFF
TRBV10-3 CAISESAGVKNTEAFF
TRBV11-2 CASSIGQRETQYF
TRBV10-2 CASSEPGPPVLAEAFF
TRBV6-1 CASSLTQGTYEQYF
TRBV21-1 CASSGRSSDRGHRYEQYF
TRBV5-6 CASSFWGNLATNEKLFF
TRBV20-1 CSAPASGGAFF
TRBV29-1 CSVVERGGGTEAFF
TRBV11-2 CASSSTGTGVYTQYF
TRBV20-1 CSASSGKETQYF
TRBV6-1 CASTGQGAGTDTQYF
TRBV27 CASQSPYRQGSTGELFF
TRBV7-2 CASSWGLAGNNEQFF
TRBV10-2 CASSDRHEAYYGYTF
TRBV21-1 CASSKVLARGLVRNIQYF
TRBV28 CASSLVSTGSTDTQYF
TRBV5-1 CASSPTRGAGGTDTQYF
TRBV7-9 CASNSAAGQPADTQYF
TRBV12-3/TRBV12-4 CASSAGGAGPQHF
TRBV28 CASSLLGPGGTAVYNEQFF
TRBV24-1 CATSDSGKLFF
TRBV7-2 CASSLTRFGQYF
TRBV6-1 CASTPDRAKNIQYF
TRBV20-1 CSARDNGRAATDTQYF
TRBV20-1 CSATGNQETQYF
TRBV12-5 CASVGGLGSYTF
TRBV6-2/TRBV6-3 CASRASVGAGAGYSNQPQHF
TRBV12-3/TRBV12-4 CASSLTGRPYEQYF
TRBV7-2 CASSLYQETQYF
TRBV29-1 CSVEDRDVAYEQYF
TRBV29-1 CSVIRGETQYF
TRBV7-7 CASSPGLGGADTQYF
TRBV2 CASRHGQGRFNEQYF
TRBV2 CASEGRVATNGKLFF
TRBV12-3/TRBV12-4 CASSMTGENIQYF
TRBV12-3/TRBV12-4 CASRSGGGANTGELFF
TRBV14 CASSQPTSGGPYNEQFF
TRBV6-5 CATFGLSYEQYF
TRBV10-2 CASSERRGGTGELFF
TRBV5-1 CASRQGPLDYGYTF
TRBV27 CASSLLGGSPKDTQYF
TRBV5-1 CASSPETGTSWIF
TRBV7-2 CASSLGKGGLFF
TRBV20-1 CSAREHGQQKNTGELFF
TRBV5-1 CASSLAQGTDTQYF
TRBV5-6 CASSQFSEGLNTVSQHF
TRBV12-3/TRBV12-4 CASSLSRTGSSPLHF